The 19 T cell receptor beta chains presented below share a single source sample, sequenced in a study of T cell repertoires in cytomegalovirus infection. Which antigens these TCRs recognize remains unknown. A single record per CDR3 protein comes from TCRdb applying MiXCR to the reads. The sample includes around 110,000 distinct CDR3 sequences, over 9.5% of them seen just once. Sequencing was carried out using PBMCs, sequenced either directly or after in vitro stimulation (not recorded which). The source of these receptors is a human donor in good health (CMV status not recorded). Some clones in this sample may be carry-over from other donors' samples.

This clonotype was seen at least ten times. V and J are TRBV7-9 and TRBJ2-2; TRBD2 matches at 7 bases. With V trimmed by 5 bases and J by 6 bases, 3 bases remained unmatched. The CDR3 runs 13 residues. In germline, CDR1 is SEHNR, CDR2 FQNEAQ (reference sequence). Written as DNA, the CDR3 is TGTGCCAGCAGCGAAACTAGCGCCGGGGAGCTGTTTTTT. It yields the protein CASSETSAGELFF.

V usage is TRBV7-4 and J usage is TRBJ2-7, with a weak D call TRBD2 (6 bases). CDR1 is SGHVT and CDR2 is SQSDAQ in the germline V gene. The V gene lost 4 bases and the J gene lost 3 bases, with 16 bases spanning the gap. The CDR3 runs to 15 residues. CDR3 nucleotides: TGTGCCAGCAGCTCTTCGGGGGAGAGGGACTACGAGCAGTACTTC. Protein: CASSSSGERDYEQYF.

This clonotype came up many times. V gene TRBV4-3 combines with J gene TRBJ2-7, with 10 bases lining up with TRBD1. This CDR3 contains 16 residues. The ends lost 2 bases at V and 2 bases at J; junction bases unmatched: 6. Germline V gene lookup returns CDR1 LGHNA and CDR2 YSLEER. CDR3 bases: TGCGCCAGCAGCCAATCAGGACAGGGGGATCCCTACGAGCAGTACTTC. Translated, it gives CASSQSGQGDPYEQYF.

Only a few counts were recorded for this clonotype. The chain employs TRBV9 and TRBJ1-1; tentatively, D is TRBD1 (5 bases). CDR3 length: 14 amino acids. V dropped 0 bases and J dropped 4 bases, with 10 bases sitting between them. Germline V CDR1 and CDR2: SGDLS, YYNGEE. CDR3 in amino acids: CASSVAGLGTEAFF. The DNA for the CDR3 is TGTGCCAGCAGCGTAGCAGGGCTGGGCACTGAAGCTTTCTTT. The variable domain in full, with the rest retrieved from reference TRBV9 and TRBJ1-1, is DSGVTQTPKHLITATGQRVTLRCSPRSGDLSVYWYQQSLDQGLQFLIQYYNGEERAKGNILERFSAQQFPDLHSELNLSSLELGDSALYFCASSVAGLGTEAFFGQGTRLTVV.

This chain uses TRBV18 with TRBJ2-7, with D possibly being TRBD1 (5 bases). The CDR3 contains 14 residues. Germline V lookup: CDR1 KGHSH, CDR2 LQKENI. The CDR3 is CANSPVGRVHEQYV. Here the CDR3 DNA reads TGTGCCAACTCACCCGTCGGCAGGGTCCACGAGCAGTACGTC.

This clonotype was counted many times. The V gene is TRBV11-2, the J gene TRBJ2-7; no reliable D call. CDR1 and CDR2 (germline): SGHAT, FQNNGV. V gave up 4 bases and J gave up 2 bases, with 18 bases separating them. The CDR3 spans 16 residues. The CDR3 DNA sequence: TGTGCCAGCAGCTCCCCAACCGGCCGGGTTACCTACGAGCAGTACTTC. It translates to CASSSPTGRVTYEQYF.

The J gene is TRBJ1-5, the V gene TRBV6-1, with TRBD1 matching 7 bases. This CDR3 has 16 amino acids. Germline loops: CDR1 MNHNS, CDR2 SASEGT. V lost 6 bases, J lost 2 bases, and 10 bases stayed unmatched. Here the CDR3 reads CASRPKGALGNQPQHF. The DNA of the CDR3 is TGTGCCAGCAGGCCTAAGGGGGCCCTGGGCAATCAGCCCCAGCATTTT.

This clonotype occurred many times. The J gene is TRBJ2-3, the V gene TRBV7-2; D possibly corresponds to TRBD1 (6 bases). The V end was cut by 4 bases, the J end by 4 bases, with 18 bases between. CDR1 and CDR2 from the germline V gene are SGHTA and FQGNSA. This CDR3 has 16 amino acids. The CDR3 reads CASSSRGTGFADTQYF. For the CDR3, the DNA is TGTGCCAGCAGCTCAAGGGGAACAGGGTTCGCAGATACGCAGTATTTT.

Ten or more counts support this clonotype. The chain employs TRBV6-2 or TRBV6-3 and TRBJ1-2; D ambiguous. The CDR3 totals 14 residues. V lost 5 bases and J 8 bases, leaving 18 bases between the germline ends. Germline CDR1 is MNHEY and CDR2 is SVGEGT. CDR3 coding DNA: TGTGCCAGCAGTGGCCCGGGGTTATCGGGCGGCTACACCTTC. Its protein is CASSGPGLSGGYTF.

In its sample, this clonotype was seen many times. V is TRBV7-6 and J is TRBJ1-3, with D unclear. The CDR3 extends over 14 amino acids. V gave up 5 bases and J gave up 0 bases, with 8 bases separating them. Germline V CDR1 and CDR2: SGHVS, FNYEAQ. The CDR3 DNA is TGTGCCAGCAGCACACCCCGCTCTGGAAACACCATATATTTT. It codes for CASSTPRSGNTIYF.

The gene calls are TRBV20-1 and TRBJ2-3; 13 positions agree with TRBD2. Germline V lookup: CDR1 DFQATT, CDR2 SNEGSKA (reference sequence). V was clipped by 0 bases and J by 13 bases; unmatched bases: 13. The CDR3 loop spans 16 amino acids. CDR3 sequence (DNA): TGCAGTGCTAGAGATCTGGGGACTAGCGGGGCGGAGGGAAAGTATTTT. Translation: CSARDLGTSGAEGKYF.

As concerns this clonotype: A much larger clone differs from this one at a single base, so this may be a read error. This chain joins TRBV12-5 and TRBJ1-2, with D possibly TRBD1 on 6 matching bases. Germline lookup yields CDR1 LGHNT and CDR2 FRNRAP. The CDR3 totals 14 residues. V dropped 6 bases and J dropped 4 bases, with 15 bases sitting between them. The CDR3 sequence: CASGQDSSIYGYTF. Here the CDR3 DNA reads TGTGCTAGTGGACAGGACAGCTCCATCTATGGCTACACCTTC.

This clonotype was counted between two and nine times. The chain joins TRBV6-1 to TRBJ2-7; 7 bases map to TRBD1. V lost 5 bases to trimming and J lost 2 bases; unmatched junction nucleotides: 9. CDR3 length: 15 amino acids. Germline assignment: CDR1 MNHNS and CDR2 SASEGT. The CDR3 region has the DNA TGTGCCAGCAGTACTTACTACAGGGGTCCCTACGAGCAGTACTTC. Translated: CASSTYYRGPYEQYF.

The chain uses TRBV5-4 and TRBJ2-3; a possible D gene is TRBD2 (6 bases). CDR3 length equals 14 residues. Deletions cut 2 bases from V and 5 bases from J, with 12 bases between. CDR1 SGHNT and CDR2 YYREEE come from the germline V gene (reference sequence). The CDR3: CASSLLSGRDTQYF. Here the CDR3 DNA reads TGTGCCAGCAGCTTATTAAGCGGGCGAGATACGCAGTATTTT.

This clonotype was seen at least ten times. V and J are TRBV5-1 and TRBJ2-1, with a possible D match to TRBD2 (6 bases). CDR1 is SGHRS and CDR2 is YFSETQ in the germline V gene. The CDR3 runs 15 residues. Trimming left V 0 bases short and J 6 bases short, with 13 bases between. The CDR3 DNA is TGCGCCAGCAGCTTGGTTGGTGGGGACTTCAATGAGCAGTTCTTC. The encoded protein is CASSLVGGDFNEQFF.

By share, this clonotype ranks as large (0.1 to 1%). The V and J genes are TRBV14 and TRBJ2-3; D unresolved. Trimming stripped 2 bases from V and 6 bases from J, with 9 bases between. CDR3 size: 13 residues. Germline V gene sequence: CDR1 SGHDN, CDR2 FVKESK. The CDR3 bases are TGTGCCAGCAGCCAACACTCTGCCGATACGCAGTATTTT. Its protein is CASSQHSADTQYF.

This clonotype was counted only a few times. V usage is TRBV4-3 and J usage is TRBJ1-5, with D unresolved. V lost 0 bases and J 5 bases, leaving 5 bases between the germline ends. CDR3 length: 13 residues. CDR1 LGHNA and CDR2 YSLEER come from the germline V gene. The CDR3 region has the DNA TGCGCCAGCAGCCAAGACCGCGATCAGCCCCAGCATTTT. Translation gives CASSQDRDQPQHF.

This clonotype appeared many times. The chain combines TRBV12-3 or TRBV12-4 with TRBJ2-1; D not resolved. The germline V and J ends were trimmed by 3 bases and 5 bases, with 11 bases remaining between them. The CDR3 loop spans 14 amino acids. CDR3 residues: CASSFRRTNNEQFF. Written as DNA, the CDR3 is TGTGCCAGCAGTTTTCGGCGAACTAACAATGAGCAGTTCTTC.

This clonotype has just a few counts. V and J are TRBV5-1 and TRBJ1-1, with D possibly TRBD1 on 6 matching bases. The CDR3 contains 14 residues. V was pared by 4 bases and J by 0 bases, with 10 bases between. Germline CDR1 and CDR2: SGHRS and YFSETQ. Here the CDR3 DNA reads TGCGCCAGCAGCCTGCGGGACATGAACACTGAAGCTTTCTTT. Its protein product is CASSLRDMNTEAFF. Filled out from reference TRBV5-1 and TRBJ1-1, the complete variable domain reads KAGVTQTPRYLIKTRGQQVTLSCSPISGHRSVSWYQQTPGQGLQFLFEYFSETQRNKGNFPGRFSGRQFSNSRSEMNVSTLELGDSALYLCASSLRDMNTEAFFGQGTRLTVV.